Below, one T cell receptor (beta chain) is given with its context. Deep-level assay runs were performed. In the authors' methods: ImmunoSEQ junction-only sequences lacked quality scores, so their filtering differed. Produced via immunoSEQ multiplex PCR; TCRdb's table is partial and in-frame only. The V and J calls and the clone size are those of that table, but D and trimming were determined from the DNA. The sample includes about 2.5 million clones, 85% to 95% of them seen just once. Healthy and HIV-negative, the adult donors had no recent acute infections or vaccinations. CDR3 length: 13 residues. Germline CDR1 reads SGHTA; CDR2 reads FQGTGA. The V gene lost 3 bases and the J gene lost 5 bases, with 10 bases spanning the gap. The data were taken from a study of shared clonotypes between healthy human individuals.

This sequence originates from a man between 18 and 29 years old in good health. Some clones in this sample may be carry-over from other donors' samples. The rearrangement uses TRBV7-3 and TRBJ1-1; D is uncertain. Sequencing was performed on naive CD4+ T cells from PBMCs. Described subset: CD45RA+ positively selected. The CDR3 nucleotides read TGTGCCAGCAGCTTCTCTAGGGAGACTGAAGCTTTCTTT. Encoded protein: CASSFSRETEAFF.